This T cell receptor (beta chain) was profiled in a study of blood T cell repertoires in COVID-19. TCRdb's copy holds only in-frame clones and misses some; the assay was immunoSEQ multiplex PCR. In the table there are some 340,000 clones, more than 90% of which are singletons. The germline gives CDR1 KGHDR, CDR2 SFDVKD. V shed 6 bases, J shed 5 bases, and the junction held 3 bases outside the gene matches. This CDR3 has 13 residues. A case of COVID-19 had been met by exposed participants within 2 weeks before study entry. The sequenced material came from PBMCs or T cells enriched from blood (not recorded which). The chain combines TRBV24-1 with TRBJ2-1, with 7 bases aligning to TRBD1. The clonotype originates from a woman in her thirties who had been exposed to COVID-19. As DNA, the CDR3 is TGTGCCACCAGTAGGACAGGAGACAATGAGCAGTTCTTC. Translated, it gives CATSRTGDNEQFF.